The 23 T cell receptor beta chains in this list originate from one sample, sequenced in a study of cytomegalovirus exposure and HLA in healthy donors. The primer mix had 60 Vbeta and 13 Jbeta primers. TCRdb keeps only in-frame clones here, not all; method: immunoSEQ multiplex PCR. This table has approximately 170,000 clones, around 84% appearing once. Sequenced: PBMCs. The receptors derive from a man aged 25 to 40 in good health and CMV-seropositive.

The rearrangement joins TRBV5-6 to TRBJ1-5, with D uncertain. The germline V gene encodes CDR1 SGHDT and CDR2 YYEEEE. V was shortened by 3 bases and J by 3 bases, with 10 bases between the two germline ends. This CDR3 contains 14 residues. The CDR3 region has the DNA TGTGCCAGCAGCTCCCGGGAAAACAATCAGCCCCAGCATTTT. Protein product: CASSSRENNQPQHF. Variable domain in full (rest from reference TRBV5-6 and TRBJ1-5): DAGVTQSPTHLIKTRGQQVTLRCSPKSGHDTVSWYQQALGQGPQFIFQYYEEEERQRGNFPDRFSGHQFPNYSSELNVNALLLGDSALYLCASSSRENNQPQHFGDGTRLSIL.

This chain joins TRBV23-1 and TRBJ1-2; unclear D gene. TRBV23-1 is known as an ORF, though its function is uncertain. V lost 5 bases to trimming and J lost 4 bases, with 20 bases between them. The CDR3 extends over 16 amino acids. CDR3: CASSYPSLGGSYGYTF. The CDR3 region has the DNA TGCGCCAGCAGTTATCCCTCCCTAGGAGGATCCTATGGCTACACCTTC.

The rearrangement uses TRBV9 and TRBJ2-2, with 12 bases aligning to TRBD2. Germline V gene data show CDR1 as SGDLS and CDR2 as YYNGEE. Trimming at V came to 3 bases and at J to 7 bases, leaving 16 bases not matched to a gene. The CDR3 contains 19 residues. CDR3 DNA: TGTGCCAGCAGCGGTACGGGGGGCGGACTAGCGGGATTCAGCGGGGAGCTGTTTTTT. This translates into CASSGTGGGLAGFSGELFF.

This rearrangement joins TRBV7-2 to TRBJ2-3, with TRBD2 as a possible D gene (6 bases). Deletions cut 6 bases from V and 3 bases from J, with 19 bases between. Per the germline V gene, CDR1 is SGHTA and CDR2 is FQGNSA. The CDR3 loop spans 16 amino acids. The CDR3 loop is CASRFLRDGGTDTQYF. Here the CDR3 DNA reads TGTGCCAGCAGGTTCCTCCGGGACGGAGGGACAGATACGCAGTATTTT.

The CDR3 DNA sequence: TGTGCCAGCAGCACTCCTAGCGGGAGGTCCTACGAGCAGTACTTC. It specifies CASSTPSGRSYEQYF. The chain employs TRBV7-9 and TRBJ2-7, with TRBD2 matching over 11 bases. CDR1 is SEHNR, CDR2 FQNEAQ, per germline (reference sequence). V lost 5 bases, J lost 1 base, and 4 bases stayed unmatched. This CDR3 has 15 residues.

This sequence joins TRBV9 and TRBJ2-5; 7 bases fit TRBD2. Germline lookup yields CDR1 SGDLS and CDR2 YYNGEE. Trimming cost V 1 base and J 1 base; bases outside gene matches: 4. This CDR3 is built from 15 residues. The CDR3 here is CASSVNLAVQETQYF. The CDR3 nucleotides are TGTGCCAGCAGCGTAAACCTAGCGGTCCAAGAGACCCAGTACTTC.

The rearrangement links TRBV5-4 to TRBJ2-3; 10 positions match TRBD2. Germline CDR1 and CDR2: SGHNT and YYREEE (reference sequence). V was pared by 5 bases and J by 3 bases, with 6 bases of the junction left unmatched. The CDR3 contains 15 residues. CDR3 loop: CASSKLAGVTDTQYF. CDR3 coding DNA: TGTGCCAGCAGTAAGCTAGCGGGAGTTACAGATACGCAGTATTTT.

V gene TRBV6-5 combines with J gene TRBJ1-2; D possibly corresponds to TRBD1 (5 bases). Germline lookup yields CDR1 MNHEY and CDR2 SVGAGI. The CDR3 runs 13 residues. Trimming removed 7 bases at V and 1 base at J, with 10 bases between. CDR3 residues: CASTLGGNYGYTF. The CDR3 nucleotides read TGTGCCAGCACTCTGGGGGGTAACTATGGCTACACCTTC.

This clone has a single count. The chain combines TRBV6-4 with TRBJ2-3, with a tentative D call TRBD2 (6 bases). This CDR3 has 14 residues. Per the germline V gene, CDR1 is MRHNA and CDR2 is SNTAGT. Trimming removed 6 bases at V and 0 bases at J, with 10 bases between. Here the CDR3 reads CASSARGSTDTQYF. Here the CDR3 DNA reads TGTGCCAGCAGCGCTCGGGGGAGCACAGATACGCAGTATTTT.

CDR3 protein: CASSSVRRGRGETQYF. CDR3 DNA sequence: TGTGCCAGCAGCTCAGTGCGGAGGGGGCGGGGAGAGACCCAGTACTTC. The chain is built from TRBV7-2 and TRBJ2-5; maybe TRBD1 (7 bases). The V and J ends lost 4 bases and 4 bases respectively, with 19 bases between them. Germline CDR1 is SGHTA and CDR2 is FQGNSA. The CDR3 is 16 amino acids.

CDR3 protein: CASSPSGAGRFGGEQYF. CDR3 bases: TGTGCCAGCTCACCCTCAGGGGCCGGGCGGTTTGGTGGGGAGCAGTACTTC. The chain has TRBV18 and TRBJ2-7; a weak D match, TRBD1 (6 bases). The germline V and J ends were trimmed by 3 bases and 7 bases, with 25 bases remaining between them. CDR1 and CDR2 from the germline V gene are KGHSH and LQKENI. CDR3 length: 17 residues.

This clone has only one observation. The chain links TRBV10-2 to TRBJ1-2, with TRBD1 matching 7 bases. Looked up from germline, CDR1 is WSHSY and CDR2 is SAAADI. With V trimmed by 8 bases and J by 5 bases, 14 bases remained unmatched. The CDR3 is 15 residues long. DNA for the CDR3: TGCGCCAGCGCGGAACCGGGACAGAAGGGGTATGGCTACACCTTC. This codes for CASAEPGQKGYGYTF.

The V gene is TRBV19, the J gene TRBJ2-1, with D perhaps TRBD1 (5 bases). V lost 6 bases and J lost 0, with 6 bases in between. In germline, CDR1 is LNHDA, CDR2 SQIVND (reference sequence). The CDR3 is made up of 13 amino acids. CDR3 loop: CASSRDSYNEQFF. The CDR3 DNA sequence: TGTGCCAGTAGCAGGGACTCCTACAATGAGCAGTTCTTC.

The genes are TRBV5-6 and TRBJ1-2; 7 nucleotides align to TRBD1. This CDR3 comprises 14 residues. With V trimmed by 2 bases and J by 8 bases, 9 bases remained unmatched. Germline lookup yields CDR1 SGHDT and CDR2 YYEEEE. The CDR3 coding sequence is TGTGCCAGCAGCTTCTTTAACAGGGGAGGCGGCTACACCTTC. Translating gives CASSFFNRGGGYTF.

As regards this clone: Mismatch with germline at one junction end may stem from a read error. The gene calls are TRBV7-7 and TRBJ2-3; D unclear. CDR3 size: 13 residues. Germline loops: CDR1 SSHAT, CDR2 FNYEAQ (reference sequence). The CDR3 nucleotides read TGTGCTAGCAGCTTAGAGCCATCAGATACGCAGTATTTT. Amino acids: CASSLEPSDTQYF.

V usage is TRBV19 and J usage is TRBJ2-3; D is unclear. Germline-derived CDR1 and CDR2 are LNHDA and SQIVND (reference sequence). V was shortened by 6 bases and J by 5 bases, with 24 bases between the two germline ends. CDR3 length equals 17 residues. The CDR3 loop reads CASSRTRPAQFGDTQYF. The CDR3 DNA reads TGTGCCAGTAGCCGAACTCGACCCGCACAGTTCGGAGATACGCAGTATTTT.

V is TRBV7-3 and J is TRBJ1-2; 9 bases agree with TRBD1. Trimming cost V 5 bases and J 6 bases; bases outside gene matches: 10. CDR3 length equals 15 residues. Germline CDR1 is SGHTA and CDR2 is FQGTGA. CDR3 DNA: TGTGCCAGCAGCCTCTCTCCCGGGACAGGGAATGGCTACACCTTC. Its protein product is CASSLSPGTGNGYTF.

This chain joins TRBV6-5 and TRBJ2-7, with D perhaps TRBD2 (5 bases). The CDR3 is made up of 13 amino acids. Germline V gives CDR1 MNHEY, CDR2 SVGAGI. V gave up 4 bases and J gave up 9 bases, with 16 bases separating them. CDR3 amino acids: CASSWPGRGRQYF. The CDR3 bases are TGTGCCAGCAGTTGGCCTGGTCGGGGAAGGCAGTACTTC.

The chain combines TRBV18 with TRBJ1-3; D is possibly TRBD1 (5 bases). The CDR3 spans 11 residues. Germline V gene data show CDR1 as KGHSH and CDR2 as LQKENI. In DNA form, the CDR3 reads TGTGGGACAAACTCTGGAAACACCATATATTTT. As protein: CGTNSGNTIYF.

This chain links TRBV5-6 with TRBJ1-1, with a possible D match to TRBD1 (5 bases). The germline V gene has CDR1 SGHDT and CDR2 YYEEEE. The CDR3 spans 13 residues. V lost 1 base and J 1 base, leaving 5 bases between the germline ends. For the CDR3, the DNA is TGTGCCAGCAGCTTGACAGGGAACACTGAAGCTTTCTTT. It encodes CASSLTGNTEAFF.

On this clone itself: At one end, the junction sequence differs from germline, possibly due to a read error. The CDR3 is CSSSLKGRGDTQYF. The CDR3, as DNA: TGTTCCAGCAGCTTAAAGGGAAGGGGGGATACGCAGTATTTT. The chain combines TRBV7-9 with TRBJ2-3; a possible D gene is TRBD1 (6 bases). The CDR3 runs 14 residues. Germline CDR1 is SEHNR and CDR2 is FQNEAQ (reference sequence).

The rearrangement links TRBV7-2 to TRBJ1-1; possible D gene TRBD1, 6 bases. There are 14 residues in the CDR3. CDR1 SGHTA and CDR2 FQGNSA come from the germline V gene. Trimming cost V 5 bases and J 1 base, with 11 bases left between them. CDR3 loop: CASSPRTANTEAFF. CDR3 DNA: TGTGCCAGCAGCCCCCGGACAGCGAACACTGAAGCTTTCTTT.

This rearrangement joins TRBV2 to TRBJ2-7, with TRBD2 identical over 10 bases. The CDR3 sequence is 17 residues long. V trimming: 2 bases; J trimming: 0 bases; junction bases outside the gene matches: 7. Germline V lookup: CDR1 SNHLY, CDR2 FYNNEI. The CDR3 sequence: CASSEILAGKVSYEQYV. For the CDR3, the DNA is TGTGCCAGCAGTGAAATACTAGCGGGAAAGGTCTCCTACGAGCAGTACGTC.